What follows are 25 T cell receptor beta chains derived from one specimen sequenced in a study of control samples from healthy donors and cancer patients (dated by TCRdb to the early 2020s). The method behind the library was the immunoSEQ multiplex PCR assay. Drawn from immuneACCESS, this table holds only the in-frame rearrangements with V and J called that TCRdb kept. Clones are partly lost; checked studies trace under half to an unresolved V gene and leave the rest unexplained. This sample holds 150,000 to 200,000 clones; 90% were observed only once. The ten largest make up 1.2% to 1.5% of the sample. The sequenced material came from blood. The receptors shown here come from a woman between 45 and 60 years old in good health.

The gene calls are TRBV3-1 (or the pseudogene TRBV3-2) and TRBJ2-1, with TRBD2 as a possible D gene (5 bases). The length of the CDR3 is 18 residues. CDR1 LGHDT and CDR2 YNNKEL come from the germline V gene (reference sequence). Trimming took off 1 base at V and 7 bases at J, with 23 bases between the two ends. CDR3 sequence reads: CASSQVVLSGKEVNEQFF. The CDR3, as DNA: TGTGCCAGCAGCCAAGTAGTTCTCTCCGGGAAAGAAGTGAATGAGCAGTTCTTC.

The chain links TRBV5-6 to TRBJ2-7; TRBD1 matches 7 bases. The CDR3 runs 15 residues. Trimming took 0 bases from V and 5 from J; bases not matched to a gene: 8. Looked up from germline, CDR1 is SGHDT and CDR2 is YYEEEE. Here the CDR3 reads CASSLEAGGWNEQYF. As DNA, the CDR3 is TGTGCCAGCAGCTTGGAGGCAGGGGGTTGGAACGAGCAGTACTTC.

This sequence joins TRBV28 and TRBJ2-5; D is ambiguous. V lost 2 bases and J lost 4, with 8 bases in between. The CDR3 has 13 amino acids. Per germline, CDR1 MDHEN and CDR2 SYDVKM. The chain's CDR3 is CASSLDGGETQYF. For the CDR3, the DNA is TGTGCCAGCAGTTTAGACGGCGGAGAGACCCAGTACTTC.

This rearrangement joins TRBV19 to TRBJ2-5, with unresolved D. The CDR3 runs 15 residues. V was clipped by 3 bases and J by 1 base, with 12 bases between them. CDR1 is LNHDA and CDR2 is SQIVND in the germline V gene (reference sequence). The CDR3 sequence: CASSISTDPQETQYF. DNA of the CDR3: TGTGCCAGTAGTATTAGTACGGACCCCCAAGAGACCCAGTACTTC.

The chain couples TRBV2 to TRBJ1-6, with D unclear. V was trimmed by 8 bases and J by 5 bases, leaving 13 bases between them. Germline values: CDR1 SNHLY, CDR2 FYNNEI. The CDR3 contains 14 residues. The CDR3 DNA is TGTGCCAGCGGCTCCAGAAGTGATAATTCACCCCTCCACTTT. The encoded protein is CASGSRSDNSPLHF.

The V and J genes are TRBV5-4 and TRBJ2-7; 13 nucleotides line up with TRBD2. Germline assignment: CDR1 SGHNT and CDR2 YYREEE (reference sequence). The CDR3 spans 16 residues. The J segment lost 4 bases and the V segment lost 0 bases, leaving 4 bases of the junction unmatched. Here the CDR3 DNA reads TGTGCCAGCAGCTTGGGGACTAGCGGGAGCCGTTACGAGCAGTACTTC. Protein: CASSLGTSGSRYEQYF.

This rearrangement joins TRBV7-2 to TRBJ1-1; D uncertain. This CDR3 is 16 amino acids long. Germline V gene sequence: CDR1 SGHTA, CDR2 FQGNSA. The V end lost 7 bases, the J end lost 0 bases, and 18 bases lay between the germline ends. CDR3 coding DNA: TGTGCCAGCATCACCCAAGGAACGGCAATGAACACTGAAGCTTTCTTT. Protein: CASITQGTAMNTEAFF.

This clone was observed many times. The chain links TRBV10-3 to TRBJ1-3, with 7 bases fitting TRBD1. V shed 10 bases, J shed 0 bases, and the junction held 6 bases outside the gene matches. This CDR3 contains 14 residues. Germline V gene lookup returns CDR1 ENHRY and CDR2 SYGVKD. The CDR3 DNA reads as TGTGCCACCGGACAGGAGAGCTCTGGAAACACCATATATTTT. Its translation: CATGQESSGNTIYF.

J is TRBJ1-2 and V is TRBV5-4, with D perhaps matching TRBD1 (5 bases). Germline V gene lookup returns CDR1 SGHNT and CDR2 YYREEE (reference sequence). V lost 6 bases and J 2 bases, leaving 11 bases between the germline ends. CDR3 length equals 13 residues. This CDR3 reads CASNVDSNYGYTF. The CDR3 DNA is TGTGCCAGCAACGTTGACAGCAACTATGGCTACACCTTC.

This clone came up once. The chain employs TRBV7-2 and TRBJ2-7, with D possibly being TRBD2 (5 bases). The CDR3 consists of 13 residues. The V gene's germline CDR1 is SGHTA and CDR2 FQGNSA. V lost 6 bases and J lost 3, with 12 bases in between. CDR3 sequence: CASSRGRVYEQYF. As DNA, the CDR3 is TGTGCCAGCAGTCGAGGGCGAGTCTACGAGCAGTACTTC.

The chain recombines TRBV7-8 with TRBJ1-5; possibly TRBD1 for D (5 bases). V dropped 5 bases and J dropped 3 bases, with 14 bases sitting between them. CDR1 and CDR2 from the germline V gene are SGHVS and FQNEAQ. This CDR3 comprises 15 residues. CDR3 sequence reads: CASSRRDGLNQPQHF. CDR3 sequence (DNA): TGTGCCAGCAGCCGCAGGGACGGACTCAATCAGCCCCAGCATTTT.

In nucleotides, the CDR3 is TGTGCCAGCGCAACGGGACCGGGGGGTTGGCCCCAGCATTTT. Amino acids: CASATGPGGWPQHF. The chain recombines TRBV10-3 with TRBJ1-5; the D gene is possibly TRBD1 (5 bases). This CDR3 has 14 amino acids. The V gene's germline CDR1 is ENHRY and CDR2 SYGVKD. Trimming stripped 10 bases from V and 9 bases from J, with 22 bases between.

This chain uses TRBV21-1 with TRBJ2-7; the table assigns TRBD1, which was not confirmed against the DNA. TRBV21-1 is recorded as a pseudogene. This CDR3 contains 21 residues. The CDR3 region has the DNA TGTGCCAGCAGCAAAGCGCGCGGGACAGGTGTAAATCGGGGTAAGGGATACGAGCAGTACTTC. Protein: CASSKARGTGVNRGKGYEQYF.

The CDR3 sequence: CASNPPVAGSYGYTF. CDR3 bases: TGTGCCAGCAATCCCCCAGTAGCAGGAAGCTATGGCTACACCTTC. This chain links TRBV28 with TRBJ1-2, with unresolved D. CDR1 and CDR2 (germline): MDHEN, SYDVKM. The CDR3 sequence is 15 residues long. Trimming shortened V by 7 bases and J by 4 bases, and 19 bases separated the two germline ends.

V usage is TRBV11-2 and J usage is TRBJ2-2, with TRBD2 as a possible D gene (5 bases). Trimming pared 6 bases from V and 6 bases from J, leaving 14 bases between. This CDR3 has 14 residues. CDR1 is SGHAT and CDR2 is FQNNGV in the germline V gene. The CDR3 nucleotides read TGTGCCAGCAGGGTTACAGAGGAGGCCGGGGAGCTGTTTTTT. It specifies CASRVTEEAGELFF.

This rearrangement joins TRBV7-2 to TRBJ1-5; D uncertain. Trimming left V 5 bases short and J 2 bases short, with 10 bases between. Germline-derived CDR1 and CDR2 are SGHTA and FQGNSA. This CDR3 comprises 14 residues. CDR3 in DNA: TGTGCCAGCAGCCATGAGTGGGGCAATCAGCCCCAGCATTTT. Amino acid sequence: CASSHEWGNQPQHF.

This chain uses TRBV6-5 with TRBJ2-7, with D possibly matching TRBD2 (5 bases). Trimming shortened V by 8 bases and J by 0 bases, and 8 bases separated the two germline ends. In germline, CDR1 is MNHEY, CDR2 SVGAGI. The CDR3 contains 12 residues. The CDR3 DNA follows: TGTGCCAGCGGGGAGTTCTCCTACGAGCAGTACTTC. It yields the protein CASGEFSYEQYF.

This chain links TRBV27 with TRBJ1-1; D gene unclear. The length of the CDR3 is 13 residues. Per the germline V gene, CDR1 is MNHEY and CDR2 is SMNVEV (reference sequence). With 6 bases removed from V and 2 bases from J, the gap between germline ends came to 10 bases. The chain's CDR3 is CASSRPPNTEAFF. CDR3 DNA sequence: TGTGCCAGCAGCCGCCCCCCCAACACTGAAGCTTTCTTT.

V usage is TRBV7-3 and J usage is TRBJ1-2; TRBD1 agrees at 8 bases. J was trimmed by 5 bases and V by 4 bases; bases with no gene match: 3. Germline CDR1 is SGHTA and CDR2 is FQGTGA. CDR3 length: 13 amino acids. CDR3 coding DNA: TGTGCCAGCAGCTCAGGGGGCGCGTATGGCTACACCTTC. Its protein is CASSSGGAYGYTF.

The CDR3 loop reads CASSSGGFEQYF. Here the CDR3 DNA reads TGTGCCAGCAGTTCGGGAGGCTTCGAGCAGTACTTC. V and J are TRBV6-2 or TRBV6-3 and TRBJ2-7; 7 nucleotides line up with TRBD2. V gave up 4 bases and J gave up 6 bases; unmatched junction bases: 3. The CDR3 spans 12 residues. Germline CDR1 is MNHEY and CDR2 is SVGEGT.

This clone was picked up a small number of times. This chain connects TRBV4-1 to TRBJ1-4; D gene uncertain. Germline CDR1 and CDR2: MGHRA and YSYEKL. V was pared by 2 bases and J by 5 bases, with 15 bases between. The CDR3 has 16 residues. The CDR3 nucleotides read TGCGCCAGCAGCCAATTCCTGGGCAGGACGAATGAAAAACTGTTTTTT. Translated, it gives CASSQFLGRTNEKLFF.

The chain combines TRBV18 with TRBJ1-6; 8 nucleotides align to TRBD1. The V gene's germline CDR1 is KGHSH and CDR2 LQKENI. The CDR3 is made up of 13 amino acids. V shed 6 bases, J shed 11 bases, and the junction held 6 bases outside the gene matches. The CDR3 DNA reads TGTGCCAGCTCCCTCGACAGGGGTCCACCCCTCCACTTT. This sequence encodes CASSLDRGPPLHF. Using reference TRBV18 and TRBJ1-6 for the parts outside the CDR3, the full variable domain is NAGVMQNPRHLVRRRGQEARLRCSPMKGHSHVYWYRQLPEEGLKFMVYLQKENIIDESGMPKERFSAEFPKEGPSILRIQQVVRGDSAAYFCASSLDRGPPLHFGNGTRLTVT.

The chain uses TRBV5-4 and TRBJ2-3; the match to TRBD2 covers 12 bases. The ends lost 3 bases at V and 4 bases at J; junction bases unmatched: 6. The CDR3 extends over 16 amino acids. Per germline, CDR1 SGHNT and CDR2 YYREEE (reference sequence). In nucleotides, the CDR3 is TGTGCCAGCAGCTCAGCTAGCGGGGGGGCTTCAGATACGCAGTATTTT. Translation: CASSSASGGASDTQYF.

The V gene is TRBV5-4, the J gene TRBJ2-3, with D unclear. Looked up from germline, CDR1 is SGHNT and CDR2 is YYREEE (reference sequence). Trimming removed 3 bases from V and 5 bases from J, with 16 bases in between. This CDR3 is 15 amino acids long. The CDR3 is CASSSGPGSGDTQYF. The CDR3 DNA reads as TGTGCCAGCAGCTCCGGACCTGGTAGTGGAGATACGCAGTATTTT.

The J gene is TRBJ2-1, the V gene TRBV5-6; tentative D call: TRBD1 (5 bases). The V gene lost 3 bases and the J gene lost 6 bases, with 13 bases spanning the gap. The CDR3 consists of 14 residues. CDR1 is SGHDT, CDR2 YYEEEE, per germline. As DNA, the CDR3 is TGTGCCAGCAGCTCCCTCGACAGATTCAATGAGCAGTTCTTC. Encoded protein: CASSSLDRFNEQFF.